This T cell receptor (beta chain) was recovered during a study of blood T cell repertoires in COVID-19. About the study: Samples representing acute and convalescent COVID-19 were sourced from the United States, Italy and Spain. T cells, B-cell-depleted T cells, or PBMCs provided the cDNA or gDNA that served as material.

In the original analysis: Amplification of reference gene primers provided the estimated nucleated cell counts. Generated by immunoSEQ multiplex PCR, the TCRdb table keeps only in-frame clones and is missing some. V and J calls and clone size come straight from that table; D and trimming were deduced from the DNA. The sample holds 50,000 to 75,000 clones, around 85% seen once. Unmatched junction bases numbered 7, after V lost 10 bases and J lost 6 bases. From germline, CDR1 is ENHRY and CDR2 SYGVKD. This CDR3 is 13 amino acids long. The sample taken for sequencing was peripheral blood. The clonotype originates from a woman of 80 years or more with active or convalescent COVID-19. The J gene is TRBJ1-4, the V gene TRBV10-3; 8 positions agree with TRBD1. As DNA, the CDR3 is TGTGCCACCCGGACAGGGCTTGATGAAAAACTGTTTTTT. As protein: CATRTGLDEKLFF.